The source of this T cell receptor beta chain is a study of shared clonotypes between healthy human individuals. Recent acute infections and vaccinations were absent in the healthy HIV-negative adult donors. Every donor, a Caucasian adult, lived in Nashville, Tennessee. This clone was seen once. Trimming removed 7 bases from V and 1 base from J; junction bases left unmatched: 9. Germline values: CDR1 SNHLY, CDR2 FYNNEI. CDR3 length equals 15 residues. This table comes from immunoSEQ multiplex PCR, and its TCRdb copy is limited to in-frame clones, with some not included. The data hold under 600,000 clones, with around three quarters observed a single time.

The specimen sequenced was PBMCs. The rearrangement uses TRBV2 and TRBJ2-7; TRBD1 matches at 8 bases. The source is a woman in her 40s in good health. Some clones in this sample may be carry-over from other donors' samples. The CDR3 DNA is TGTGCCAGCATCTCGGACAGGGCGACTTCCTACGAGCAGTACTTC. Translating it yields CASISDRATSYEQYF. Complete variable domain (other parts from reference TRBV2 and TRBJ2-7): EPEVTQTPSHQVTQMGQEVILRCVPISNHLYFYWYRQILGQKVEFLVSFYNNEISEKSEIFDDQFSVERPDGSNFTLKIRSTKLEDSAMYFCASISDRATSYEQYFGPGTRLTVT.